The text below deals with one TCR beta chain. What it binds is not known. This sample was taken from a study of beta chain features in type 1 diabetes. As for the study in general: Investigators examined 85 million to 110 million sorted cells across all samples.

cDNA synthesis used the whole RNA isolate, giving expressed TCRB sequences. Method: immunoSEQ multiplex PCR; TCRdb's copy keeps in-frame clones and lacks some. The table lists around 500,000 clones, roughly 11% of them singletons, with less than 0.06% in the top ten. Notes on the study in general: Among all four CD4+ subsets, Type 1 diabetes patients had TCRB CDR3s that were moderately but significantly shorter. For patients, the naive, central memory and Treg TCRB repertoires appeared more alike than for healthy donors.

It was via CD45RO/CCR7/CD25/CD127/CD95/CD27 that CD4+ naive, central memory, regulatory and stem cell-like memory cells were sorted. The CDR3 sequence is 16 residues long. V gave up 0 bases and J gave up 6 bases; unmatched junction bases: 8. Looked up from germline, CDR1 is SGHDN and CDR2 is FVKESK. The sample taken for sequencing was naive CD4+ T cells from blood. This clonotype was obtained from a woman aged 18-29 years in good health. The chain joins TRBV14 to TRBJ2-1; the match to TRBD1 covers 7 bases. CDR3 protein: CASSQDWATGANEQFF. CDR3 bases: TGTGCCAGCAGCCAAGATTGGGCAACAGGGGCCAATGAGCAGTTCTTC.